The next 8 T cell receptor beta chains were all read from a single sample in a study of CD8+ T cells in alopecia areata (dated by TCRdb to the late 2010s). Taken with the paper, the label for time point translates to: less than 30 weeks on oral tofacitinib. Read against the paper, the sample's treatment or condition label means: oral pan-JAK inhibitor, 5-10 mg twice daily. Libraries came from the immunoSEQ multiplex PCR assay. For TCR sequencing, RNA was extracted from every sample and reverse transcribed into cDNA to serve as template. Imported from immuneACCESS, the table was reduced by TCRdb to in-frame sequences with V and J called. These copies leave out some clones; in studies compared against another copy, an unresolved V gene accounts for under half, and the cause of the remainder is not known. This sample gives over 150,000 clones in total; roughly 64% of them show up just once. The top ten clones comprise around 12% of the sample.

The source was CD8+ T cells sorted from blood, collected at week 24, from a patient treated with tofacitinib. All receptors come from a human donor with alopecia areata.

This clone came up a few times. The chain carries TRBV30 and TRBJ2-1; D perhaps matches TRBD1 (6 bases). The CDR3 covers 12 residues. The V and J ends lost 4 bases and 8 bases respectively, with 12 bases between them. The germline V gene encodes CDR1 GTSNPN and CDR2 SVGIG (reference sequence). The CDR3 nucleotides read TGTGCCTGGACGTACAGGGTTCATGAGCAGTTCTTC. Its protein is CAWTYRVHEQFF.

V usage is TRBV9 and J usage is TRBJ1-1; perhaps TRBD1 as D (5 bases). The V gene lost 4 bases and the J gene lost 9 bases, with 13 bases spanning the gap. CDR1 SGDLS and CDR2 YYNGEE come from the germline V gene. This CDR3 has 12 amino acids. In DNA, the CDR3 is TGTGCCAGCAGCCGCGAGGGGTCAAAAGCTTTCTTT. This codes for CASSREGSKAFF.

This rearrangement joins TRBV19 to TRBJ1-2; D is ambiguous. Germline V gene data show CDR1 as LNHDA and CDR2 as SQIVND (reference sequence). V lost 5 bases to trimming and J lost 4 bases, with 17 bases between them. This CDR3 comprises 15 residues. The CDR3 loop is CASSPGSFDGYGYTF. CDR3 sequence (DNA): TGTGCCAGTAGTCCCGGATCTTTCGATGGCTATGGCTACACCTTC. Full variable domain (missing parts from reference TRBV19 and TRBJ1-2): DGGITQSPKYLFRKEGQNVTLSCEQNLNHDAMYWYRQDPGQGLRLIYYSQIVNDFQKGDIAEGYSVSREKKESFPLTVTSAQKNPTAFYLCASSPGSFDGYGYTFGSGTRLTVV.

The gene calls are TRBV6-1 and TRBJ2-1; 7 nucleotides align to TRBD2. The V and J ends lost 5 bases and 5 bases, in that order; junction bases with no gene match: 6. Per the germline V gene, CDR1 is MNHNS and CDR2 is SASEGT. The CDR3 is 14 amino acids. The CDR3 region is CASSTVGGNNEQFF. The DNA for the CDR3 is TGTGCCAGCAGTACGGTGGGAGGGAACAATGAGCAGTTCTTC.

The chain links TRBV5-6 to TRBJ2-1, with unresolved D. Per the germline V gene, CDR1 is SGHDT and CDR2 is YYEEEE. The CDR3 is 11 amino acids. V lost 4 bases and J lost 6, with 5 bases in between. CDR3 DNA: TGTGCCAGCAGCCGGAGCAATGAGCAGTTCTTC. Protein: CASSRSNEQFF.

The chain employs TRBV7-6 and TRBJ1-2; 8 nucleotides align to TRBD1. V shed 5 bases, J shed 8 bases, and the junction held 7 bases outside the gene matches. Germline CDR1 is SGHVS and CDR2 is FNYEAQ. The CDR3 length is 13 residues. The CDR3 loop is CASSSRQGCGYTF. Written as DNA, the CDR3 is TGTGCCAGCAGCAGCCGACAGGGGTGCGGCTACACCTTC. Full variable domain (outside the CDR3, taken from reference TRBV7-6 and TRBJ1-2): GAGVSQSPRYKVTKRGQDVALRCDPISGHVSLYWYRQALGQGPEFLTYFNYEAQQDKSGLPNDRFSAERPEGSISTLTIQRTEQRDSAMYRCASSSRQGCGYTFGSGTRLTVV.

This rearrangement joins TRBV11-2 to TRBJ2-5; D is ambiguous. This CDR3 is 14 amino acids long. V lost 3 bases, J lost 4 bases, and 12 bases lay in between. Germline CDR1 and CDR2: SGHAT and FQNNGV. The CDR3 sequence: CASSLDPTGETQYF. DNA of the CDR3: TGTGCCAGCAGCTTGGACCCCACGGGAGAGACCCAGTACTTC.

CDR3 amino acids: CASSPKGTGGFNQPQHF. The CDR3 bases are TGTGCCAGCTCACCAAAGGGGACAGGGGGATTTAATCAGCCCCAGCATTTT. This chain joins TRBV18 and TRBJ1-5, with 11 bases matching TRBD1. The CDR3 sequence is 17 residues long. J gave up 4 bases and V 2 bases, and 7 bases lay outside the gene matches. Germline loops: CDR1 KGHSH, CDR2 LQKENI. Full variable domain (outside the CDR3, taken from reference TRBV18 and TRBJ1-5): NAGVMQNPRHLVRRRGQEARLRCSPMKGHSHVYWYRQLPEEGLKFMVYLQKENIIDESGMPKERFSAEFPKEGPSILRIQQVVRGDSAAYFCASSPKGTGGFNQPQHFGDGTRLSIL.